The next 28 T cell receptor beta chains were all read from a single sample in a study of early stage breast cancer tumors. This table comes from immunoSEQ multiplex PCR, and its TCRdb copy is limited to in-frame clones, with some not included. The sample lists around 31,000 clones, 60% to 80% occurring once. Source material: blood. The origin of the receptors is a person aged 35-50 years with breast cancer.

This clone occurred a few times. The V call is TRBV29-1, the J call TRBJ1-1; D call uncertain. V dropped 6 bases and J dropped 4 bases, with 12 bases sitting between them. The CDR3 runs to 12 residues. Germline-derived CDR1 and CDR2 are SQVTM and ANQGSEA. In DNA form, the CDR3 reads TGCAGCGTCGCCTATACCACCACTGAAGCTTTCTTT. This gives the protein CSVAYTTTEAFF.

The chain has TRBV11-2 and TRBJ1-2; D ambiguous. Trimming took off 4 bases at V and 6 bases at J, with 12 bases between the two ends. CDR1 is SGHAT, CDR2 FQNNGV, per germline. The CDR3 runs to 13 residues. The CDR3 is CASSSNAGNGYTF. The CDR3 nucleotides read TGTGCCAGCAGCTCAAATGCGGGGAATGGCTACACCTTC.

The chain combines TRBV5-1 with TRBJ2-2; 12 bases agree with TRBD2. V lost 0 bases, J lost 6 bases, and 21 bases stayed unmatched. This CDR3 contains 22 residues. Germline lookup yields CDR1 SGHRS and CDR2 YFSETQ. CDR3 protein: CASSLVTRASGRATLDPGELFF. CDR3 DNA sequence: TGCGCCAGCAGCTTGGTTACTAGAGCTAGCGGGAGGGCCACGCTGGATCCCGGGGAGCTGTTTTTT. The full variable domain, its missing parts supplied by reference TRBV5-1 and TRBJ2-2, is KAGVTQTPRYLIKTRGQQVTLSCSPISGHRSVSWYQQTPGQGLQFLFEYFSETQRNKGNFPGRFSGRQFSNSRSEMNVSTLELGDSALYLCASSLVTRASGRATLDPGELFFGEGSRLTVL.

Only one count was recorded for this clone. The chain carries TRBV20-1 and TRBJ2-5; weak D call: TRBD2 (5 bases). CDR3 length: 11 amino acids. Germline V gene data show CDR1 as DFQATT and CDR2 as SNEGSKA (reference sequence). V lost 5 bases and J 5 bases, leaving 9 bases between the germline ends. The DNA of the CDR3 is TGCAGTGCTCTCAAGCGGGAGACCCAGTACTTC. It codes for CSALKRETQYF.

The J gene is TRBJ2-5, the V gene TRBV5-1; 9 bases line up with TRBD2. V shed 4 bases, J shed 3 bases, and the junction held 10 bases outside the gene matches. CDR1 and CDR2 (germline): SGHRS, YFSETQ. CDR3 length: 16 amino acids. CDR3 region: CASSPSLAGTKETQYF. DNA for the CDR3: TGCGCCAGCAGCCCGTCGCTAGCGGGAACAAAAGAGACCCAGTACTTC.

The chain uses TRBV29-1 and TRBJ2-3; maybe TRBD1 (6 bases). The V end lost 8 bases, the J end lost 1 base, and 16 bases lay between the germline ends. Germline CDR1 is SQVTM and CDR2 is ANQGSEA. The CDR3 has 14 amino acids. The CDR3 is CSSRRGVGTDTQYF. The CDR3 region has the DNA TGCAGCTCCCGCAGGGGAGTAGGCACAGATACGCAGTATTTT.

The V call is TRBV7-9, the J call TRBJ2-1, with D perhaps TRBD2 (5 bases). V was shortened by 1 base and J by 0 bases, with 10 bases between the two germline ends. The CDR3 covers 16 residues. Germline V gives CDR1 SEHNR, CDR2 FQNEAQ (reference sequence). CDR3 region: CASSLGGPSSYNEQFF. CDR3 nucleotides: TGTGCCAGCAGCTTAGGCGGGCCTAGCTCCTACAATGAGCAGTTCTTC.

The CDR3 DNA sequence: TGTGCCAGCAGCTTACTAGCGGGAAAGGCTACCCAGTACTTC. This encodes CASSLLAGKATQYF. The gene calls are TRBV7-3 and TRBJ2-5; 9 bases are shared with TRBD2. The CDR3 runs 14 residues. Germline V lookup: CDR1 SGHTA, CDR2 FQGTGA. The V segment lost 2 bases and the J segment 8 bases; nucleotides outside the gene matches: 6.

The V gene is TRBV9, the J gene TRBJ2-2; D unresolved. V lost 2 bases to trimming and J lost 0 bases, with 5 bases between them. CDR3 length: 14 amino acids. The germline CDR1 and CDR2 sequences are SGDLS and YYNGEE. The chain's CDR3 is CASSVATNTGELFF. CDR3 DNA: TGTGCCAGCAGCGTTGCCACGAACACCGGGGAGCTGTTTTTT.

The J gene is TRBJ2-6, the V gene TRBV5-8; TRBD1 aligns across 8 bases. The CDR3 totals 16 residues. CDR1 and CDR2 from the germline V gene are SGHTS and YDEGEE. Trimming took 1 base from V and 2 from J; bases not matched to a gene: 2. Here the CDR3 reads CASSLYRGAGANVLTF. CDR3 coding DNA: TGTGCCAGCAGCTTGTACAGGGGGGCTGGGGCCAACGTCCTGACTTTC.

In its sample, this clone was seen once. The genes are TRBV19 and TRBJ2-3; TRBD2 agrees at 8 bases. The CDR3 sequence is 15 residues long. Germline V lookup: CDR1 LNHDA, CDR2 SQIVND (reference sequence). Trimming at V came to 1 base and at J to 3 bases, leaving 3 bases not matched to a gene. The CDR3 spells CASSIAGGLTDTQYF. The CDR3 nucleotides are TGTGCCAGTAGTATAGCGGGAGGGCTGACAGATACGCAGTATTTT.

This sequence joins TRBV6-1 and TRBJ1-2, with D hard to call. V was cut by 9 bases and J by 1 base, with 12 bases left in between. The CDR3 length is 13 residues. The germline gives CDR1 MNHNS, CDR2 SASEGT. The CDR3 DNA is TGTGCCAGTGAAGCCCAGGTTAACTATGGCTACACCTTC. Its protein product is CASEAQVNYGYTF.

This clone has more than one count but fewer than ten. The rearrangement uses TRBV6-5 and TRBJ2-7; 7 nucleotides match TRBD2. The CDR3 contains 11 residues. The trim removed 8 bases at V and 6 bases at J, leaving 4 bases unmatched. Germline assignment: CDR1 MNHEY and CDR2 SVGAGI. CDR3 protein: CASRGVGEQYF. For the CDR3, the DNA is TGTGCCAGCCGGGGGGTAGGCGAGCAGTACTTC.

V and J are TRBV18 and TRBJ2-7; a weak D match, TRBD1 (5 bases). CDR1 KGHSH and CDR2 LQKENI come from the germline V gene. The CDR3 is made up of 14 amino acids. V shed 3 bases and J shed 0 bases, with 9 bases lying between them. The CDR3 here is CASSPQDSSYEQYF. CDR3 bases: TGTGCCAGCTCACCCCAAGACAGCTCCTACGAGCAGTACTTC.

The V call is TRBV5-4, the J call TRBJ1-1; D is unclear. The germline gives CDR1 SGHNT, CDR2 YYREEE (reference sequence). Trimming removed 4 bases at V and 1 base at J, with 20 bases between. The length of the CDR3 is 17 residues. The CDR3 sequence is CASSRPSIDGKNTEAFF. The CDR3, as DNA: TGTGCCAGCAGCCGACCGAGCATCGACGGAAAGAACACTGAAGCTTTCTTT.

This clone was counted a few times. The gene calls are TRBV7-2 and TRBJ2-3; perhaps TRBD2 as D (7 bases). The CDR3 covers 15 residues. Trimming left V 5 bases short and J 6 bases short, with 18 bases between. In germline, CDR1 is SGHTA, CDR2 FQGNSA. Here the CDR3 reads CASSPGGRGEDTQYF. Here the CDR3 DNA reads TGTGCCAGCAGCCCCGGGGGCCGGGGGGAGGATACGCAGTATTTT.

The sample holds a few counts of this clone. Other DNA sequences in the same sample also yield this CDR3. The rearrangement links TRBV5-1 to TRBJ2-3, with 9 bases matching TRBD2. J was trimmed by 0 bases and V by 1 base; bases with no gene match: 0. Germline CDR1 reads SGHRS; CDR2 reads YFSETQ. This CDR3 contains 15 residues. CDR3 region: CASSLTSGSTDTQYF. In DNA, the CDR3 is TGCGCCAGCAGCTTGACTAGCGGGAGCACAGATACGCAGTATTTT.

This clone appeared a single time. The chain employs TRBV12-5 and TRBJ2-1; 16 bases match TRBD2. CDR1 is LGHNT and CDR2 is FRNRAP in the germline V gene. The CDR3 has 17 amino acids. J was trimmed by 10 bases and V by 1 base; bases with no gene match: 7. In DNA, the CDR3 is TGTGCTAGTGGTTTGGAAACGGGACTAGCGGGAGGGCGGGAGCAGTTCTTC. Translation gives CASGLETGLAGGREQFF.

The CDR3 nucleotides read TGTGCCAGCAGTGAAGTCTCTGGGGGGGACGTGCAGTACTTC. This gives the protein CASSEVSGGDVQYF. The chain combines TRBV2 with TRBJ2-7; 7 bases line up with TRBD2. The CDR3 extends over 14 amino acids. CDR1 is SNHLY, CDR2 FYNNEI, per germline. V gave up 1 base and J gave up 9 bases; unmatched junction bases: 9.

V is TRBV7-9 and J is TRBJ2-3; tentatively, D is TRBD2 (7 bases). V was trimmed by 7 bases and J by 3 bases, leaving 17 bases between them. This CDR3 is 15 amino acids long. Germline CDR1 is SEHNR and CDR2 is FQNEAQ (reference sequence). The CDR3, as DNA: TGTGCCAGCACCAGGGAGGGGGATTCTACAGATACGCAGTATTTT. This codes for CASTREGDSTDTQYF.

This chain links TRBV30 with TRBJ1-4; 9 bases line up with TRBD1. The CDR3 is 14 amino acids. The germline V gene encodes CDR1 GTSNPN and CDR2 SVGIG (reference sequence). Trimming took 5 bases from V and 8 from J; bases not matched to a gene: 9. The CDR3 protein is CAWESGTGKEKLFF. For the CDR3, the DNA is TGTGCCTGGGAGTCCGGGACAGGGAAGGAAAAACTGTTTTTT.

This chain connects TRBV5-1 to TRBJ2-1, with a weak D call TRBD2 (6 bases). Germline V gene lookup returns CDR1 SGHRS and CDR2 YFSETQ. V was pared by 3 bases and J by 6 bases, with 10 bases between. The CDR3 has 13 residues. CDR3 DNA: TGCGCCAGCAGCTGGCGGGACTTCAATGAGCAGTTCTTC. Protein: CASSWRDFNEQFF. Full variable domain (remainder filled in from reference TRBV5-1 and TRBJ2-1): KAGVTQTPRYLIKTRGQQVTLSCSPISGHRSVSWYQQTPGQGLQFLFEYFSETQRNKGNFPGRFSGRQFSNSRSEMNVSTLELGDSALYLCASSWRDFNEQFFGPGTRLTVL.

This chain joins TRBV7-8 and TRBJ1-2, with D possibly being TRBD1 (5 bases). Trimming removed 1 base from V and 4 bases from J, with 10 bases in between. The germline V gene encodes CDR1 SGHVS and CDR2 FQNEAQ. The CDR3 extends over 14 amino acids. The CDR3 loop is CASSLEGLGYGYTF. CDR3 DNA sequence: TGTGCCAGCAGCTTAGAGGGGCTGGGCTATGGCTACACCTTC.

The V call is TRBV18, the J call TRBJ2-1, with D possibly matching TRBD2 (7 bases). Germline CDR1 and CDR2: KGHSH and LQKENI. The length of the CDR3 is 14 residues. Between the trimmed V and J ends, which lost 3 bases and 6 bases, there was a span of 12 bases. The CDR3, as DNA: TGTGCCAGCTCACCGGGGGCGGGAGTCAATGAGCAGTTCTTC. Translated: CASSPGAGVNEQFF. The whole variable domain, remainder taken from reference TRBV18 and TRBJ2-1, is NAGVMQNPRHLVRRRGQEARLRCSPMKGHSHVYWYRQLPEEGLKFMVYLQKENIIDESGMPKERFSAEFPKEGPSILRIQQVVRGDSAAYFCASSPGAGVNEQFFGPGTRLTVL.

The chain employs TRBV30 and TRBJ1-2, with D unresolved. The V end lost 1 base, the J end lost 2 bases, and 2 bases lay between the germline ends. The CDR3 is 11 residues long. Germline V gives CDR1 GTSNPN, CDR2 SVGIG (reference sequence). CDR3 protein: CAWSGNYGYTF. As DNA, the CDR3 is TGTGCCTGGAGTGGGAACTATGGCTACACCTTC.

The V call is TRBV14, the J call TRBJ2-2, with 7 bases fitting TRBD2. V gave up 0 bases and J gave up 1 base; unmatched junction bases: 2. Germline-derived CDR1 and CDR2 are SGHDN and FVKESK. The CDR3 has 16 amino acids. The CDR3: CASSQERGENTGELFF. CDR3 nucleotide sequence: TGTGCCAGCAGCCAAGAACGGGGGGAGAACACCGGGGAGCTGTTTTTT.

The V gene is TRBV19, the J gene TRBJ2-7; D call uncertain. The CDR3 runs to 14 residues. The germline V gene encodes CDR1 LNHDA and CDR2 SQIVND (reference sequence). The germline V and J ends were trimmed by 6 bases and 5 bases, with 17 bases remaining between them. As DNA, the CDR3 is TGTGCCAGTAGACCAGCTGGGGAATCCCACGAGCAGTACTTC. As protein: CASRPAGESHEQYF. The full variable domain, rest sourced from reference TRBV19 and TRBJ2-7, is DGGITQSPKYLFRKEGQNVTLSCEQNLNHDAMYWYRQDPGQGLRLIYYSQIVNDFQKGDIAEGYSVSREKKESFPLTVTSAQKNPTAFYLCASRPAGESHEQYFGPGTRLTVT.

V and J are TRBV6-1 and TRBJ2-7, with D hard to call. The V end was cut by 2 bases, the J end by 5 bases, with 13 bases between. CDR3 length: 14 residues. CDR1 and CDR2 (germline): MNHNS, SASEGT. CDR3 in DNA: TGTGCCAGCAGTGAATCCAACCAATGGGACGAGCAGTACTTC. It translates to CASSESNQWDEQYF.